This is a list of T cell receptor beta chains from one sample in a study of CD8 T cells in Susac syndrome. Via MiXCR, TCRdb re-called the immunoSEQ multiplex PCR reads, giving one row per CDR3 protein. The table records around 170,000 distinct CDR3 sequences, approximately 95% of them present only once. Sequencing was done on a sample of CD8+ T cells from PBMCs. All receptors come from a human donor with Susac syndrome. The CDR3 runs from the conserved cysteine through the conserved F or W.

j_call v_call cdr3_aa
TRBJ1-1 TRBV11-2 CASSAATAGDTEAFF
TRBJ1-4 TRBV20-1 CSAKGHLNEKLFF
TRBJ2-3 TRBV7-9 CASSLQRADTQYF
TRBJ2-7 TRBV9 CASSVGQHYEQYF
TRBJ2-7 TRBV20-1 CSARNGIAPTYEQYF
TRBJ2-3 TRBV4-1 CASSQDFGNTDTQYF
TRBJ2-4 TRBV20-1 CSARGGFAKNIQYF
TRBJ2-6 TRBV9 CASRNSASGANVLTF
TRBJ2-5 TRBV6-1 CASRTDRDQETQYF
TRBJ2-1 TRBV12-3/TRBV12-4 CASSFRLGGYNEQFF
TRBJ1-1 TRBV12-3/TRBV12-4 CASSFLGGNTEAFF
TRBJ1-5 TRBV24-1 CATQAPNQPQHF
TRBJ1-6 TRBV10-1 CASSAGRENSPLHF
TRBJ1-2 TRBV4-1 CASSQNLPGQALYGYTF
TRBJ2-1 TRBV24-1 CATSDMGYNEQFF
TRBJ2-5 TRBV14 CASSHSLYGGYQETQYF
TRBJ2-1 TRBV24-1 CATSDSPGAGYTYNEQFF
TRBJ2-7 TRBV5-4 CASSTTSGFYEQYF
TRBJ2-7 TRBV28 CASSLSGTSYEQYF
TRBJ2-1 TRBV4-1 CASSHFSVSYNEQFF
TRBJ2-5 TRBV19 CASSIPGLETQYF
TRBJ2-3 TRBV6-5 CASSPHGGGANTQYF
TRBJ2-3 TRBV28 CASTSGGLAQYF
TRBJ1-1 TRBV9 CASSVVTPRNTEAFF
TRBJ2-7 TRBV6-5 CASSDWGTSYEQYF